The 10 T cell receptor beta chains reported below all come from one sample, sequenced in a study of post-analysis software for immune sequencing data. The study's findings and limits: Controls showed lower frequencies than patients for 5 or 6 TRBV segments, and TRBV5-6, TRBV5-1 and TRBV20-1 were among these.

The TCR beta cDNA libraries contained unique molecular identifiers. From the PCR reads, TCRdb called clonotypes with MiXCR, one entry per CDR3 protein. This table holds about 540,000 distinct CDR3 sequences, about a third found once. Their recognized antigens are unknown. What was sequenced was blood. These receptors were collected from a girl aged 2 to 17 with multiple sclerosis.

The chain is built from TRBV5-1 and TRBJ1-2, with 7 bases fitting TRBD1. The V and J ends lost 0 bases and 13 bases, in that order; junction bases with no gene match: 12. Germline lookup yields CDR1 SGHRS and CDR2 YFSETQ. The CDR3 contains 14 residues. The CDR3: CASSLGLGTDHSTF. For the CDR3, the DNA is TGCGCCAGCAGCTTGGGCCTCGGGACAGACCATTCCACCTTC.

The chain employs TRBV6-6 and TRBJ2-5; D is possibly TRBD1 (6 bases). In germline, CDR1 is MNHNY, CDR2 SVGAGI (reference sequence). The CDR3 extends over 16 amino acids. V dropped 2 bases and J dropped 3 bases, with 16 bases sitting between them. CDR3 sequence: CASSYPQGGVEETQYF. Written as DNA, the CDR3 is TGTGCCAGCAGTTACCCACAGGGTGGGGTAGAAGAGACCCAGTACTTC.

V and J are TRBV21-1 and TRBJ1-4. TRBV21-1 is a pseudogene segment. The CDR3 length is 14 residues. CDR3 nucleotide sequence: TGTGCCAGATCTCGAGCGCTTAAGTGTCGAAAACTGTTTTTT. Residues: CARSRALKCRKLFF.

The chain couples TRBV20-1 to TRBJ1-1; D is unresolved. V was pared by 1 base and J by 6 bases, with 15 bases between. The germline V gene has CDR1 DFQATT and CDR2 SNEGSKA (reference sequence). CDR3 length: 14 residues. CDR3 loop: CSARVAGGFAEAFF. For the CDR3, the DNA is TGCAGTGCTAGAGTCGCAGGAGGCTTCGCTGAAGCTTTCTTT.

The CDR3 here is CASRLDRMNTGELFF. The CDR3 coding sequence is TGCGCCAGCAGACTAGACAGGATGAACACCGGGGAGCTGTTTTTT. The chain uses TRBV5-1 and TRBJ2-2; TRBD1 is a possible D gene (6 bases). The CDR3 is 15 amino acids. Per germline, CDR1 SGHRS and CDR2 YFSETQ. The V end lost 5 bases, the J end lost 1 base, and 12 bases lay between the germline ends.

CDR3 amino acids: CASSQVGGRYIQPQHF. Written as DNA, the CDR3 is TGTGCCAGCAGCCAAGTGGGGGGGCGGTATATCCAGCCCCAGCATTTT. This chain links TRBV4-2 with TRBJ1-5, with a tentative D call TRBD1 (6 bases). The V end lost 1 base, the J end lost 7 bases, and 17 bases lay between the germline ends. Germline-derived CDR1 and CDR2 are LGHNA and YNFKEQ. This CDR3 is 16 amino acids long.

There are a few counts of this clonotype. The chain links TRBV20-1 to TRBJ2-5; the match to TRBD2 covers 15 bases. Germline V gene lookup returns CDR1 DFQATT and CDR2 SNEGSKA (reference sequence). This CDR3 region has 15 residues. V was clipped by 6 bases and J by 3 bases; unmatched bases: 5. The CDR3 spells CSARTSGGVEETQYF. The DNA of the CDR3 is TGCAGTGCGAGGACTAGCGGGGGGGTCGAAGAGACCCAGTACTTC.

CDR3 sequence reads: CAIRAPGPQETQYF. The CDR3 nucleotides read TGTGCCATCAGAGCACCCGGGCCACAAGAGACCCAGTACTTC. The chain recombines TRBV10-3 with TRBJ2-5; no clear D gene. Trimming shortened V by 6 bases and J by 2 bases, and 13 bases separated the two germline ends. This CDR3 is built from 14 residues. Germline CDR1 ENHRY, CDR2 SYGVKD.

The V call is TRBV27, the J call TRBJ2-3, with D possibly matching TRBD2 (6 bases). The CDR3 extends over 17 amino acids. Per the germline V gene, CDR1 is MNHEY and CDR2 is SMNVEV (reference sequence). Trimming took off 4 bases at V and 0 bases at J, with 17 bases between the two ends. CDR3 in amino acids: CASSSRGWATSTDTQYF. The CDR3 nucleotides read TGTGCCAGCAGTTCGCGGGGTTGGGCCACTAGCACAGATACGCAGTATTTT.

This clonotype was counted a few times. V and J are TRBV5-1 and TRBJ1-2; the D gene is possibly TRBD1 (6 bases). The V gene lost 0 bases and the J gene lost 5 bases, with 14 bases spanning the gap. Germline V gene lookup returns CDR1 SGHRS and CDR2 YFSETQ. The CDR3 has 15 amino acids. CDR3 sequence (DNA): TGCGCCAGCAGCTTGGGCCAGGGGAGCCTTTATGGCTACACCTTC. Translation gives CASSLGQGSLYGYTF.